This T cell receptor beta chain was documented in a study of blood T cell repertoires in COVID-19. Study summary: Sites in the United States, Italy and Spain provided acute and convalescent COVID-19 samples. Sample material is recorded as cDNA or gDNA derived from T cells, B-cell-depleted T cells, or PBMCs.

This CDR3 comprises 12 residues. Per germline, CDR1 SNHLY and CDR2 FYNNEI. V was trimmed by 2 bases and J by 9 bases, leaving 8 bases between them. In the source study's methods: The authors estimated nucleated cell counts from reference gene primer amplification. The method was immunoSEQ multiplex PCR; TCRdb's version includes in-frame clones alone and lacks a portion of them. V and J calls and clone size are copied from that table; D and trimming were computed from the DNA. This repertoire shows approximately 120,000 clones, roughly 81% found once; its top ten account for about 10%. V and J are TRBV2 and TRBJ2-1, with a tentative D call TRBD2 (6 bases). This sequence was found in a human donor in a cohort sampled during active COVID-19. Sequencing used peripheral blood. CDR3 bases: TGTGCCAGCAGTGAATTGGGGGGTGAGCAGTTCTTC. Its translation is CASSELGGEQFF.